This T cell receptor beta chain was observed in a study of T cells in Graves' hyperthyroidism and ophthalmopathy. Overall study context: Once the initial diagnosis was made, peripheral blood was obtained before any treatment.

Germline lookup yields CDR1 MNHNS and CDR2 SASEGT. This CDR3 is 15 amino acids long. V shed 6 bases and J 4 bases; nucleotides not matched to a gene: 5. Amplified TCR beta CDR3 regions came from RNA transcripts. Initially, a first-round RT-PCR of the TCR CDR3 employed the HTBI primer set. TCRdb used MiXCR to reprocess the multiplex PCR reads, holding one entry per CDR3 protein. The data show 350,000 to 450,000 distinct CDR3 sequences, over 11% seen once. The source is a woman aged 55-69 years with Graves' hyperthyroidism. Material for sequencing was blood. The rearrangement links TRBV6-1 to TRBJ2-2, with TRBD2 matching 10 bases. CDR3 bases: TGTGCCAGCAGGCTAGCGGGAGCGGGCACCGGGGAGCTGTTTTTT. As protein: CASRLAGAGTGELFF.